These T cell receptor beta chains were read from a single sample in a study of PD-1 blockade in classical Hodgkin lymphoma. Data came from immunoSEQ multiplex PCR; TCRdb stores just in-frame clones and leaves some out. The table shows some 15,000 clones, with 88% occurring only once. The sample here was CD4+ T cells from blood, taken before the fourth cycle of nivolumab. The receptors originated from a human donor with classical Hodgkin lymphoma. CDR3s include the opening cysteine and the closing phenylalanine or tryptophan. A D gene is named only where the DNA matches it firmly. Clone sizes are given selectively: once, few, many, or a class where the clone is expanded.

CDR3 DNA: TGCGCCAGCAGCTTGGGACTAGGGTCTTCGGATACGCAGTATTTT; CDR3 protein: CASSLGLGSSDTQYF; V gene: TRBV5-1; clone size: -; J gene: TRBJ2-3; D gene: -
CDR3 DNA: TGTGCCAGCAGTTACCGGGGTAATTCACCCCTCCACTTT; CDR3 protein: CASSYRGNSPLHF; V gene: TRBV6-5; clone size: few; J gene: TRBJ1-6; D gene: -
CDR3 DNA: TGCGCCAGCAGCTTACTACCTCAAGGGGGCAACACTGAAGCTTTCTTT; CDR3 protein: CASSLLPQGGNTEAFF; V gene: TRBV5-1; clone size: once; J gene: TRBJ1-1; D gene: TRBD1
CDR3 DNA: TGTGCCAGTAGTACTGGCAGGGTCCCCGGGACCCAGTACTTC; CDR3 protein: CASSTGRVPGTQYF; V gene: TRBV19; clone size: -; J gene: TRBJ2-5; D gene: -
CDR3 DNA: TGCGCCAGCAGCCCCCCCAGCCTATACGAGCAGTACTTC; CDR3 protein: CASSPPSLYEQYF; V gene: TRBV5-1; clone size: -; J gene: TRBJ2-7; D gene: -
CDR3 DNA: TGCGCCAGCAGCGCCTCCGGAGAGACCCAGTACTTC; CDR3 protein: CASSASGETQYF; V gene: TRBV5-1; clone size: -; J gene: TRBJ2-5; D gene: -
CDR3 DNA: TGTGCCAGCTCACTGGGACAGGGTTGGACCGGGGAGCTGTTTTTT; CDR3 protein: CASSLGQGWTGELFF; V gene: TRBV18; clone size: -; J gene: TRBJ2-2; D gene: TRBD1
CDR3 DNA: TGTGCCATCCGGGACAGGATCAGAACCTACGAGCAGTACTTC; CDR3 protein: CAIRDRIRTYEQYF; V gene: TRBV6-1; clone size: -; J gene: TRBJ2-7; D gene: TRBD1
CDR3 DNA: TGTGCCAGCAGCTTAGTAAACTCAGCGGGGCTGATTCCCTACGAGCAGTACTTC; CDR3 protein: CASSLVNSAGLIPYEQYF; V gene: TRBV7-9; clone size: -; J gene: TRBJ2-7; D gene: TRBD2
CDR3 DNA: TGCGCCAGCAGCTTGGGCATAACAGGGCCTCCTCAAGAGACCCAGTACTTC; CDR3 protein: CASSLGITGPPQETQYF; V gene: TRBV5-1; clone size: -; J gene: TRBJ2-5; D gene: -
CDR3 DNA: TGTGCCAGCAGTCTGGGACGTACCTACGAGCAGTACTTC; CDR3 protein: CASSLGRTYEQYF; V gene: TRBV6-5; clone size: -; J gene: TRBJ2-7; D gene: -
CDR3 DNA: TGTGCCAGCAGTGAGACGGCAGGGGGCAATCAGCCCCAGCATTTT; CDR3 protein: CASSETAGGNQPQHF; V gene: TRBV2; clone size: -; J gene: TRBJ1-5; D gene: -
CDR3 DNA: TGTGCCAGCTCACCACTCAGGGTCGCGGCTGAAGCTTTCTTT; CDR3 protein: CASSPLRVAAEAFF; V gene: TRBV18; clone size: once; J gene: TRBJ1-1; D gene: -
CDR3 DNA: TGTGCCAGCAGCTTAGTGGCTAGCTTAGGAGAGACCCAGTACTTC; CDR3 protein: CASSLVASLGETQYF; V gene: TRBV5-5; clone size: -; J gene: TRBJ2-5; D gene: -
CDR3 DNA: TGTGCCGCCAGGGGGGACACTGGGAGACACGAGCAGTACTTC; CDR3 protein: CAARGDTGRHEQYF; V gene: TRBV10-3; clone size: -; J gene: TRBJ2-7; D gene: -